Shown below are 28 T cell receptor beta chains from a single sample sequenced in a study of T cell responses to AZD1222 COVID-19 vaccine. Repertoires were generated with immunoSEQ multiplex PCR, while TCRdb's copy carries only in-frame clones and drops some. Among some 150,000 clones listed, 92% were seen once. Here the sequenced sample was peripheral blood, taken on day 0 of MenACWY control vaccination. These receptors were collected from an adult in good health.

V usage is TRBV7-9 and J usage is TRBJ2-7, with TRBD1 matching over 9 bases. Per germline, CDR1 SEHNR and CDR2 FQNEAQ (reference sequence). The CDR3 is 13 amino acids. J lost 5 bases, V lost 9 bases, and 8 bases had no gene match. The CDR3 loop is CASRGDRVNEQYF. CDR3 coding DNA: TGTGCCAGTCGGGGGGACAGGGTCAACGAGCAGTACTTC.

The V gene is TRBV7-2, the J gene TRBJ1-4, with 7 bases matching TRBD1. Looked up from germline, CDR1 is SGHTA and CDR2 is FQGNSA. The CDR3 covers 16 residues. V dropped 1 base and J dropped 5; count of bases not matched to a gene: 7. The CDR3 sequence is CASSLGGQVRNEKLFF. The CDR3 DNA sequence: TGTGCCAGCAGCTTAGGCGGACAGGTCCGGAATGAAAAACTGTTTTTT.

The chain combines TRBV5-5 with TRBJ1-4; D is uncertain. Germline V gene lookup returns CDR1 SGHKS and CDR2 YYEKEE (reference sequence). Trimming took off 6 bases at V and 4 bases at J, with 16 bases between the two ends. This CDR3 has 15 amino acids. CDR3 in DNA: TGTGCCAGCACCCGCTATGGGGAGTATAATGAAAAACTGTTTTTT. Its translation: CASTRYGEYNEKLFF. Using reference TRBV5-5 and TRBJ1-4 for the parts outside the CDR3, the full variable domain is DAGVTQSPTHLIKTRGQQVTLRCSPISGHKSVSWYQQVLGQGPQFIFQYYEKEERGRGNFPDRFSARQFPNYSSELNVNALLLGDSALYLCASTRYGEYNEKLFFGSGTQLSVL.

The chain has TRBV5-1 and TRBJ2-7, with D perhaps matching TRBD1 (6 bases). The length of the CDR3 is 14 residues. V lost 3 bases and J 5 bases, leaving 15 bases between the germline ends. Germline values: CDR1 SGHRS, CDR2 YFSETQ. The CDR3 protein is CASSSYTGSDEQYF. The DNA for the CDR3 is TGCGCCAGCAGCTCTTACACAGGGTCGGACGAGCAGTACTTC.

The rearrangement joins TRBV20-1 to TRBJ2-2; no reliable D call. The CDR3 covers 13 residues. V was cut by 3 bases and J by 5 bases, with 10 bases left in between. Germline V gene lookup returns CDR1 DFQATT and CDR2 SNEGSKA (reference sequence). CDR3: CSASTDGTGELFF. CDR3 bases: TGCAGTGCTAGTACCGACGGGACCGGGGAGCTGTTTTTT.

This sequence joins TRBV25-1 and TRBJ2-2; a weak D match, TRBD1 (6 bases). Between the trimmed V and J ends, which lost 3 bases and 13 bases, there was a span of 15 bases. The CDR3 loop spans 13 amino acids. Germline CDR1 MGHDK, CDR2 SYGVNS. In DNA form, the CDR3 reads TGTGCCAGCAGTGACGTGGGACATGAGTGGCTGTTTTTT. This codes for CASSDVGHEWLFF. Looking up the rest from reference TRBV25-1 and TRBJ2-2 gives the full variable domain: EADIYQTPRYLVIGTGKKITLECSQTMGHDKMYWYQQDPGMELHLIHYSYGVNSTEKGDLSSESTVSRIRTEHFPLTLESARPSHTSQYLCASSDVGHEWLFFGEGSRLTVL.

This clone appeared a few times. This chain joins TRBV6-2 or TRBV6-3 and TRBJ2-3, with 7 bases aligning to TRBD1. Germline-derived CDR1 and CDR2 are MNHEY and SVGEGT. The V and J ends lost 5 bases and 2 bases, in that order; junction bases with no gene match: 7. This CDR3 has 15 amino acids. The CDR3 loop is CASSTSRGTTDTQYF. CDR3 coding DNA: TGTGCCAGCAGTACGTCCAGGGGGACCACAGATACGCAGTATTTT.

This clone appeared once. V and J are TRBV5-6 and TRBJ2-7, with D unresolved. Germline V gives CDR1 SGHDT, CDR2 YYEEEE. The CDR3 loop spans 14 amino acids. The germline V and J ends were trimmed by 0 bases and 3 bases, with 10 bases remaining between them. CDR3 DNA sequence: TGTGCCAGCAGCTTGGGTCCGGAGCTCTACGAGCAGTACTTC. Translation gives CASSLGPELYEQYF.

The J gene is TRBJ1-6, the V gene TRBV9; D is possibly TRBD1 (5 bases). V lost 5 bases to trimming and J lost 0 bases, with 6 bases between them. From germline, CDR1 is SGDLS and CDR2 YYNGEE. The CDR3 consists of 14 residues. CDR3 coding DNA: TGTGCCAGCAGGGGGGACTCCTATAATTCACCCCTCCACTTT. Encoded protein: CASRGDSYNSPLHF.

The rearrangement links TRBV28 to TRBJ1-1; D is perhaps TRBD1 (5 bases). The germline V gene has CDR1 MDHEN and CDR2 SYDVKM. V lost 5 bases, J lost 5 bases, and 12 bases lay in between. This CDR3 has 13 residues. The chain's CDR3 is CASSTTAGTEAFF. The CDR3 nucleotides read TGTGCCAGCAGTACGACAGCGGGGACTGAAGCTTTCTTT. Full variable domain (remainder filled in from reference TRBV28 and TRBJ1-1): DVKVTQSSRYLVKRTGEKVFLECVQDMDHENMFWYRQDPGLGLRLIYFSYDVKMKEKGDIPEGYSVSREKKERFSLILESASTNQTSMYLCASSTTAGTEAFFGQGTRLTVV.

This chain joins TRBV18 and TRBJ1-1; 12 bases align to TRBD1. The CDR3 has 13 residues. The V gene's germline CDR1 is KGHSH and CDR2 LQKENI. V trimming: 8 bases; J trimming: 10 bases; junction bases outside the gene matches: 8. CDR3 in amino acids: CASTEGQGAPAFF. CDR3 DNA sequence: TGTGCCAGCACCGAGGGACAGGGGGCTCCAGCTTTCTTT.

The chain has TRBV10-3 and TRBJ1-6; possible D gene TRBD1, 6 bases. The CDR3 totals 13 residues. The germline CDR1 and CDR2 sequences are ENHRY and SYGVKD. Trimming took 8 bases from V and 7 from J, leaving 12 bases between them. This chain's CDR3 is CAIGTGTNSPLHF. CDR3 sequence (DNA): TGTGCCATCGGAACAGGGACCAATTCACCCCTCCACTTT.

J is TRBJ2-6 and V is TRBV5-1; D not certain. The V gene lost 10 bases and the J gene lost 2 bases, with 13 bases spanning the gap. This CDR3 contains 14 residues. The germline gives CDR1 SGHRS, CDR2 YFSETQ. CDR3 coding DNA: TGCGCCGGAAGTACCTCGGCTGGGGCCAACGTCCTGACTTTC. Translation gives CAGSTSAGANVLTF.

The chain combines TRBV28 with TRBJ1-6, with D unresolved. Trimming took 7 bases from V and 16 from J, leaving 17 bases between them. The CDR3 has 12 residues. Germline V gene lookup returns CDR1 MDHEN and CDR2 SYDVKM. The CDR3 DNA sequence: TGTGCCAGCACCAAGGACCGCCGTACTCTCCACTTT. Translation: CASTKDRRTLHF.

This sequence joins TRBV3-1 (or the pseudogene TRBV3-2) and TRBJ1-3; D gene uncertain. Germline assignment: CDR1 LGHDT and CDR2 YNNKEL (reference sequence). CDR3 size: 15 residues. Deletions cut 1 base from V and 0 bases from J, with 7 bases between. CDR3: CASSQGTGSGNTIYF. DNA of the CDR3: TGTGCCAGCAGCCAAGGCACCGGCTCTGGAAACACCATATATTTT.

The gene calls are TRBV7-8 and TRBJ1-2; possible D gene TRBD1, 5 bases. CDR1 is SGHVS, CDR2 FQNEAQ, per germline. V dropped 5 bases and J dropped 5 bases, with 18 bases sitting between them. CDR3 size: 15 residues. CDR3 sequence (DNA): TGTGCCAGCAGCGAACTCCCGCAGGGAGGGTATGGCTACACCTTC. It yields the protein CASSELPQGGYGYTF.

The sample holds one count of this clone. The chain links TRBV5-1 to TRBJ2-1; D may be TRBD2 (5 bases). Germline V gene lookup returns CDR1 SGHRS and CDR2 YFSETQ. The CDR3 contains 13 residues. Trimming stripped 2 bases from V and 8 bases from J, with 11 bases between. The CDR3 reads CASSLADRDEQFF. The CDR3 DNA reads TGCGCCAGCAGCTTAGCGGACCGGGATGAGCAGTTCTTC.

The rearrangement links TRBV5-5 to TRBJ2-7; possible D gene TRBD2, 5 bases. This CDR3 comprises 11 residues. Germline V gene data show CDR1 as SGHKS and CDR2 as YYEKEE (reference sequence). V was pared by 0 bases and J by 8 bases, with 6 bases between. CDR3 in DNA: TGTGCCAGCAGCTTGGACGGGAAGCAGTACTTC. Its protein is CASSLDGKQYF.

This chain joins TRBV6-2 or TRBV6-3 and TRBJ2-1; TRBD2 agrees at 8 bases. The CDR3 is 18 residues long. CDR1 and CDR2 (germline): MNHEY, SVGEGT. V gave up 0 bases and J gave up 5 bases; unmatched junction bases: 12. In nucleotides, the CDR3 is TGTGCCAGCAGTTACTCGAAGGGGTTAGGTAGCGGGAACAATGAGCAGTTCTTC. Its protein is CASSYSKGLGSGNNEQFF.

The V call is TRBV12-3 or TRBV12-4, the J call TRBJ2-2, with D unclear. V lost 4 bases, J lost 1 base, and 4 bases lay in between. The CDR3 loop spans 13 amino acids. DNA of the CDR3: TGTGCCAGCAGTTCTCGGAACACCGGGGAGCTGTTTTTT. Residues: CASSSRNTGELFF.

Comments on this clone: A junction boundary mismatches the germline segment, possibly from a read error. The rearrangement joins TRBV28 to TRBJ2-7; unclear D gene. The length of the CDR3 is 12 residues. The germline V gene has CDR1 MDHEN and CDR2 SYDVKM. The CDR3 region has the DNA TGTGCCAGCAGTCCCCCCTCGACAACAGAGTCCTTC. This sequence encodes CASSPPSTTESF.

V gene TRBV2 combines with J gene TRBJ2-7; 16 positions match TRBD2. The V and J ends lost 3 bases and 3 bases, in that order; junction bases with no gene match: 8. There are 18 residues in the CDR3. Per the germline V gene, CDR1 is SNHLY and CDR2 is FYNNEI. CDR3: CASSEMGLAGGSYYEQYF. The CDR3 nucleotides are TGTGCCAGCAGTGAGATGGGACTAGCGGGAGGGTCTTACTACGAGCAGTACTTC.

The genes are TRBV29-1 and TRBJ2-3, with a weak D call TRBD2 (5 bases). The CDR3 loop spans 13 amino acids. Between the trimmed V and J ends, which lost 5 bases and 0 bases, there was a span of 9 bases. Germline loops: CDR1 SQVTM, CDR2 ANQGSEA. In DNA form, the CDR3 reads TGCAGCGTTTCCCGGAGGAGCACAGATACGCAGTATTTT. Its translation: CSVSRRSTDTQYF.

The chain carries TRBV12-5 and TRBJ2-1; 10 bases line up with TRBD2. Trimming at V came to 6 bases and at J to 0 bases, leaving 8 bases not matched to a gene. The CDR3 is 17 residues long. The germline CDR1 and CDR2 sequences are LGHNT and FRNRAP. CDR3 protein: CASGQRLAGYSYNEQFF. The CDR3 bases are TGTGCTAGTGGCCAAAGACTAGCGGGTTACTCCTACAATGAGCAGTTCTTC.

This chain connects TRBV5-1 to TRBJ1-5; D is unresolved. The CDR3 spans 15 residues. V was trimmed by 4 bases and J by 1 base, leaving 12 bases between them. Germline V gene lookup returns CDR1 SGHRS and CDR2 YFSETQ. CDR3 region: CASSLLPGSNQPQHF. As DNA, the CDR3 is TGCGCCAGCAGCCTACTTCCCGGGAGCAATCAGCCCCAGCATTTT. The entire variable domain, with the rest obtained from reference TRBV5-1 and TRBJ1-5, is as follows: KAGVTQTPRYLIKTRGQQVTLSCSPISGHRSVSWYQQTPGQGLQFLFEYFSETQRNKGNFPGRFSGRQFSNSRSEMNVSTLELGDSALYLCASSLLPGSNQPQHFGDGTRLSIL.

V and J are TRBV3-1 (or the pseudogene TRBV3-2) and TRBJ2-1, with D perhaps given as TRBD1 or TRBD2 (5 bases each). Germline loops: CDR1 LGHDT, CDR2 YNNKEL (reference sequence). The length of the CDR3 is 14 residues. The germline V and J ends were trimmed by 0 bases and 7 bases, with 10 bases remaining between them. The CDR3 here is CASSQDRDLNEQFF. In nucleotides, the CDR3 is TGTGCCAGCAGCCAAGATAGGGACCTTAATGAGCAGTTCTTC.

The CDR3 coding sequence is TGTGCCAGCAGCGTAGGAGCGGGAATCTCCTACGAGCAGTACTTC. As protein: CASSVGAGISYEQYF. The chain is built from TRBV9 and TRBJ2-7, with 7 nucleotides matching TRBD2. Germline lookup yields CDR1 SGDLS and CDR2 YYNGEE. The CDR3 has 15 residues. Trimming took 0 bases from V and 0 from J; bases not matched to a gene: 3.

This clone was seen a single time. The rearrangement uses TRBV5-8 and TRBJ1-2, with D unresolved. Trimming pared 0 bases from V and 1 base from J, leaving 10 bases between. The CDR3 is 15 residues long. Germline V gene lookup returns CDR1 SGHTS and CDR2 YDEGEE. The CDR3 nucleotides read TGTGCCAGCAGCTTGGCCTTGGGGTATAACTATGGCTACACCTTC. Its protein product is CASSLALGYNYGYTF.